Below, 10 T cell receptor beta chains from the same sample are listed, as sequenced in a study of Graves' ophthalmopathy and Graves' hyperthyroidism. RNA transcripts provided the template for amplifying TCR beta CDR3 regions. HTBI primers primed a first-round RT-PCR, and a second-round multiplex PCR followed. Using its own MiXCR run on the multiplex PCR reads, TCRdb lists one record per CDR3 protein. The repertoire holds about 380,000 distinct CDR3 sequences, approximately 15% seen once, with about 7% in the top ten. The sequenced sample was peripheral blood. These receptors all stem from a woman younger than 30 with stable Graves' hyperthyroidism.

This clonotype was observed many times. This chain links TRBV20-1 with TRBJ1-1, with TRBD1 as a possible D gene (5 bases). There are 13 residues in the CDR3. Trimming pared 5 bases from V and 0 bases from J, leaving 10 bases between. In germline, CDR1 is DFQATT, CDR2 SNEGSKA (reference sequence). The chain's CDR3 is CSARTPMNTEAFF. DNA for the CDR3: TGCAGTGCTCGGACACCCATGAACACTGAAGCTTTCTTT.

This clonotype occurred many times. This chain uses TRBV11-3 with TRBJ1-2; possibly TRBD1 for D (5 bases). Trimming took 0 bases from V and 8 from J, leaving 7 bases between them. The germline V gene has CDR1 SGHNT and CDR2 YENEEA. The CDR3 has 12 amino acids. CDR3 amino acids: CASSLDQGGYTF. Here the CDR3 DNA reads TGTGCCAGCAGCTTAGATCAGGGCGGCTACACCTTC. The whole variable domain, filled in from reference TRBV11-3 and TRBJ1-2, reads EAGVVQSPRYKIIEKKQPVAFWCNPISGHNTLYWYLQNLGQGPELLIRYENEEAVDDSQLPKDRFSAERLKGVDSTLKIQPAELGDSAVYLCASSLDQGGYTFGSGTRLTVV.

Many counts were recorded for this clonotype. The rearrangement links TRBV29-1 to TRBJ2-2; D might be TRBD2 (6 bases). The CDR3 runs to 12 residues. Trimming took 4 bases from V and 4 from J, leaving 7 bases between them. Germline-derived CDR1 and CDR2 are SQVTM and ANQGSEA. As DNA, the CDR3 is TGCAGCGTTGGGGGAGGCACCGGGGAGCTGTTTTTT. It yields the protein CSVGGGTGELFF.

This clonotype was seen repeatedly, ten times or more. V usage is TRBV19 and J usage is TRBJ2-5, with TRBD2 identical over 7 bases. Germline loops: CDR1 LNHDA, CDR2 SQIVND (reference sequence). This CDR3 spans 15 amino acids. J gave up 1 base and V 3 bases, and 5 bases lay outside the gene matches. CDR3 protein: CASSMQAGPQETQYF. The DNA for the CDR3 is TGTGCCAGTAGTATGCAAGCGGGACCCCAAGAGACCCAGTACTTC.

The table lists this clonotype with a few counts. The chain couples TRBV7-3 to TRBJ2-5; 8 bases fit TRBD2. CDR3 size: 15 residues. J lost 1 base, V lost 5 bases, and 6 bases had no gene match. Per germline, CDR1 SGHTA and CDR2 FQGTGA. This CDR3 reads CASSPTGGVQETQYF. The CDR3 DNA reads TGTGCCAGCAGCCCCACGGGGGGGGTCCAAGAGACCCAGTACTTC.

This clonotype was detected ten times or more. The chain employs TRBV4-1 and TRBJ1-1; no reliable D call. The CDR3 consists of 15 residues. The ends were cut back, 0 bases at V and 5 bases at J, with 13 bases in the middle. CDR1 MGHRA and CDR2 YSYEKL come from the germline V gene. CDR3 in DNA: TGCGCCAGCAGCCAAGATCGGAAGGGTGGGACTGAAGCTTTCTTT. Its translation: CASSQDRKGGTEAFF.

This clonotype has a count of ten or more. The chain couples TRBV5-1 to TRBJ2-7, with 9 bases that match TRBD1. The CDR3 has 15 residues. V dropped 4 bases and J dropped 5; count of bases not matched to a gene: 10. Germline CDR1 SGHRS, CDR2 YFSETQ. This chain's CDR3 is CASSPSGTGNDEQYF. DNA for the CDR3: TGCGCCAGCAGCCCCTCCGGGACAGGGAATGACGAGCAGTACTTC.

There are many counts of this clonotype. At one of its ends the junction is not consistent with the germline gene, which may arise from a read error. The chain recombines TRBV12-3 or TRBV12-4 with TRBJ1-5, with 8 bases lining up with TRBD1. The CDR3 is 13 residues long. The CDR3 loop is CTSLEQGGQPQHF. In DNA form, the CDR3 reads TGTACCAGCCTCGAACAGGGGGGACAGCCCCAGCATTTT.

This clonotype came up many times. This chain joins TRBV29-1 and TRBJ2-5; no definite D call. Trimming removed 4 bases at V and 8 bases at J, with 5 bases between. Germline CDR1 SQVTM, CDR2 ANQGSEA. This CDR3 spans 9 amino acids. The CDR3, as DNA: TGCAGCGTTGGGCCTACCCAGTACTTC. Protein: CSVGPTQYF.

This clonotype came up many times. V usage is TRBV5-1 and J usage is TRBJ1-1; D remains unclear. CDR1 and CDR2 (germline): SGHRS, YFSETQ. V was clipped by 0 bases and J by 3 bases, with 9 bases between them. The CDR3 runs to 14 residues. The CDR3 loop is CASSLADMDTEAFF. Written as DNA, the CDR3 is TGCGCCAGCAGCTTGGCCGACATGGACACTGAAGCTTTCTTT.